The sequence of this TCR beta chain was determined in a study of early T cells in non-severe SARS-CoV-2 infection. Study in general: Whole-blood bulk RNA, unsorted, was sequenced, and chains were unpaired. Whole-study results and caveats: Sequences matched to VDJdb favored anti-spike CD8 responses, while private and CD4 specificities were missed.

About this clonotype: Its antigen is undetermined.

The library protocol tagged individual cDNA molecules with unique molecular identifiers. Each CDR3 protein is one row after TCRdb ran MiXCR on the 5' RACE reads. The repertoire consists of some 53,000 distinct CDR3 sequences, with approximately 8% occurring once and the leading ten covering about 9.2%. The source of this sequence is an adult who was a healthcare worker with PCR-confirmed SARS-CoV-2 infection or an uninfected control (not recorded which). The source material was whole blood.

This CDR3 is CASSPNGGDGANVLTF. Written as DNA, the CDR3 is TGCGCCAGCAGCCCGAACGGGGGCGACGGGGCCAACGTCCTGACTTTC. The chain couples TRBV5-1 to TRBJ2-6; D may be TRBD1 or TRBD2 (6 bases each). CDR1 is SGHRS and CDR2 is YFSETQ in the germline V gene. The CDR3 is made up of 16 amino acids. V lost 4 bases, J lost 4 bases, and 15 bases lay in between.